The rows below give T cell receptor beta chains drawn from one sample of a study of blood T cell repertoires in COVID-19. Only in-frame clones appear in the TCRdb table, and some are missing; sequencing was by immunoSEQ multiplex PCR. The sample lists over 150,000 clones; approximately 82% were seen once. Sequencing used peripheral blood. Source of these receptors: a human donor with acute or convalescent COVID-19. The donor label of this sample is uncertain. Both conserved end residues are part of each CDR3. Each record gives: V gene, J gene, CDR3 length, D gene, clone size, CDR3 DNA, CDR3 protein. A D gene is named only where the DNA matches it firmly. Size is omitted from some rows. Given values are once, few, many or a class for expanded clones.

TRBV7-9	TRBJ2-5	14	.	.	TGTGCCAGCAGTCCTCGACTTGGGGAGGAGACCCAGTACTTC	CASSPRLGEETQYF
TRBV25-1	TRBJ2-7	12	TRBD2	few	TGTGCCAGCAGGAGCGGGATTTACGAGCAGTACTTC	CASRSGIYEQYF
TRBV25-1	TRBJ2-3	16	TRBD1	.	TGTGCCAGCAGTACCCGGGGACAGGGGAGCACAGATACGCAGTATTTT	CASSTRGQGSTDTQYF
TRBV28	TRBJ1-5	15	TRBD1	.	TGTGCCAGCAGTTCCTCCGGGACAGGGTTTCAGCCCCAGCATTTT	CASSSSGTGFQPQHF
TRBV27	TRBJ1-1	15	.	.	TGTGCCAGCAGTTTAGGGGGCAGCGCGAACACTGAAGCTTTCTTT	CASSLGGSANTEAFF
TRBV30	TRBJ2-7	16	TRBD2	.	TGTGCCTGGAGTTCATTCCGACTAGCGGGGTCCTACGAGCAGTACTTC	CAWSSFRLAGSYEQYF
TRBV20-1	TRBJ1-2	12	TRBD1	.	TGCAGTGCTAGTTATACAGGGGGCGTCTACACCTTC	CSASYTGGVYTF
TRBV15	TRBJ2-5	15	TRBD2	.	TGTGCCACCAGCAGGACTAGCGGGGCCCAAGAGACCCAGTACTTC	CATSRTSGAQETQYF
TRBV10-2	TRBJ2-7	12	.	.	TGCGCCAGCAGTCTGAGCTCCTACGAGCAGTACTTC	CASSLSSYEQYF
TRBV7-9	TRBJ2-1	11	.	.	TGTGCCAGCAGCTCCCGACAGGCGTCGTTCTTC	CASSSRQASFF
TRBV30	TRBJ2-7	11	TRBD1	.	TGTGCCTGGGGGACAGGGTACGAGCAGTACTTC	CAWGTGYEQYF
TRBV18	TRBJ1-1	17	TRBD1	.	TGTGCCAGCTCACCTCGGACAGGGGCTACGGCCGGCACTGAAGCTTTCTTT	CASSPRTGATAGTEAFF
TRBV7-9	TRBJ1-1	13	.	.	TGTGCCAGCACACTGGGCACGAACACTGAAGCTTTCTTT	CASTLGTNTEAFF
TRBV12-3/TRBV12-4	TRBJ1-3	13	.	.	TGTGCCAGCGGGCTTAACTCTGGAAACACCATATATTTT	CASGLNSGNTIYF
TRBV28	TRBJ2-7	12	TRBD1	.	TGTGCCAGTAAGACAGGGGTCTACGAGCAGTACTTC	CASKTGVYEQYF
TRBV19	TRBJ1-5	13	.	.	TGTGCCAGTAGGGACTATAGCAATCAGCCCCAGCATTTT	CASRDYSNQPQHF
TRBV3-1/TRBV3-2	TRBJ1-1	16	TRBD1	.	TGTGCCAGCAGTAGACAGGGGGCCAGTTTTCCTAGGGAAGCTTTCTTT	CASSRQGASFPREAFF
TRBV6-5	TRBJ1-1	15	TRBD1	.	TGTGCCAGCAGCCCAAGACAGGGGAGAAACGCTGAAGCTTTCTTT	CASSPRQGRNAEAFF
TRBV3-1/TRBV3-2	TRBJ2-7	15	.	.	TGTGCCAGCAGCCAAGTGGGCGGAGGCGCGTACGAGCAGTACTTC	CASSQVGGGAYEQYF
TRBV27	TRBJ2-6	15	.	.	TGTGCCAGCAGTGCCGGAGGCCGCGGGGCCAACGTCCTGACTTTC	CASSAGGRGANVLTF
TRBV5-4	TRBJ1-2	14	TRBD1	once	TGTGCCAGCAGCCAGACAGGGGGCGCCGGCGGCTACACCTTC	CASSQTGGAGGYTF
TRBV19	TRBJ2-5	13	.	.	TGTGCCACTGCACAGGTCTACCAAGAGACCCAGTACTTC	CATAQVYQETQYF
TRBV19	TRBJ1-2	15	TRBD1	.	TGTGCCAGTACCTTCGACAGGGGGATCGGCTATGGCTACACCTTC	CASTFDRGIGYGYTF
TRBV5-5	TRBJ2-7	15	.	.	TGTGCCAGCAGCTTGGTTCAGATATCCGCCTACGAGCAGTACTTC	CASSLVQISAYEQYF
TRBV30	TRBJ1-2	15	TRBD1	few	TGTGCCTGGAGCCAACCCGGGACAGGGGACTATGGCTACACCTTC	CAWSQPGTGDYGYTF
TRBV4-3	TRBJ2-7	14	TRBD2	.	TGCGCCAGCAGCCCGGGACTAGCGAGCTACGAGCAGTACTTC	CASSPGLASYEQYF
TRBV11-2	TRBJ2-1	14	.	.	TGTGCCAGCAGCGAAAGACTGACAGCGAATGAGCAGTTCTTC	CASSERLTANEQFF
TRBV5-1	TRBJ2-7	15	TRBD2	once	TGCGCCAGCAGTGCTGCGGGAGAGACCTCTGGCGAGCAGTACTTC	CASSAAGETSGEQYF
TRBV5-1	TRBJ2-2	16	TRBD1	.	TGCGCCAGCAGCCCGGGACAGGGATCGAACACCGGGGAGCTGTTTTTT	CASSPGQGSNTGELFF
TRBV5-1	TRBJ2-2	15	.	.	TGCGCCAGCAGCTTGGGGGGCCAGTACACCGGGGAGCTGTTTTTT	CASSLGGQYTGELFF
TRBV7-6	TRBJ2-7	15	TRBD2	.	TGTGCCAGCAGCTTACGCAGGGGCCGGGGGGGCGAGCAGTACTTC	CASSLRRGRGGEQYF
TRBV2	TRBJ2-7	12	.	once	TGTGCCAGCACAGGACTTTCCTACGAGCAGTACTTC	CASTGLSYEQYF
TRBV27	TRBJ2-1	16	TRBD1	.	TGTGCCAGCAACCCGAGGGCACAGGGGCCTTACAATGAGCAGTTCTTC	CASNPRAQGPYNEQFF
TRBV28	TRBJ2-1	12	.	.	TGTGCCAGCACAATTTCCTACAATGAGCAGTTCTTC	CASTISYNEQFF
TRBV7-2	TRBJ2-1	14	TRBD2	.	TGTGCCAGCAGCCCCGGGACTAGCGGGAGGGCTAGGTTCTTC	CASSPGTSGRARFF
TRBV6-1	TRBJ2-5	15	.	.	TGTGCCAGCAGTGAAAGGCAGCTCGGGTCTACGGCCCAGTACTTC	CASSERQLGSTAQYF
TRBV12-3/TRBV12-4	TRBJ2-1	12	.	few	TGTGCCAGCTCGCGGGGAAACAATGAGCAGTTCTTC	CASSRGNNEQFF
TRBV6-5	TRBJ2-1	15	TRBD2	.	TGTGCCAGCAGACAAAGCGGGAAAGGCTACAATGAGCAGTTCTTC	CASRQSGKGYNEQFF
TRBV6-5	TRBJ2-7	15	TRBD2	.	TGTGCCAGCAGTTACAACGGCGGGAGGGCGAACGAGCAGTACTTC	CASSYNGGRANEQYF
TRBV5-6	TRBJ2-1	16	TRBD1	.	TGTGCCAGCAGCTTGGGGACAGGGAGGTCGGGCAATGAGCAGTTCTTC	CASSLGTGRSGNEQFF
TRBV9	TRBJ2-1	12	.	.	TGTGCCAGCAGCGTATTGGGGCGTGAGCAGTTCTTC	CASSVLGREQFF
TRBV24-1	TRBJ2-5	20	TRBD1	.	TGTGCCACCAGTGATCCCTCTCAATTGGGACAGGGTACCCTCAAAGAGACCCAGTACTTC	CATSDPSQLGQGTLKETQYF
TRBV5-4	TRBJ2-2	16	.	.	TGTGCCAGCAGCAGCTACCGCGGGTCCAACACCGGGGAGCTGTTTTTT	CASSSYRGSNTGELFF
TRBV9	TRBJ2-7	14	.	.	TGTGCCAGCAGCGTAGCTAATCGCTCCTACGAGCAGTACTTC	CASSVANRSYEQYF
TRBV21-1	TRBJ1-2	14	.	few	TGTGCCAGCAGCAAGGCGGACAGGGCCTATGGCTACACCTTC	CASSKADRAYGYTF
TRBV14	TRBJ2-5	15	.	.	TGTGCCAGCAGCCAATCCAGGGGGGTTGTAGAGACCCAGTACTTC	CASSQSRGVVETQYF
TRBV19	TRBJ1-1	13	.	.	TGTGCCAGTAGTATTGTCTTGAACACTGAAGCTTTCTTT	CASSIVLNTEAFF
TRBV28	TRBJ1-4	15	.	.	TGTGCCAGCAGTCCCGAGCCAGGGAGGGGTGAAAAACTGTTTTTT	CASSPEPGRGEKLFF
TRBV10-3	TRBJ1-1	13	TRBD1	.	TGTGCCATCAGCCTTACAGGGGGCCGTGAAGCTTTCTTT	CAISLTGGREAFF
TRBV6-5	TRBJ1-1	15	TRBD1	.	TGTGCCAGCAGCCCAGGGACAGGGGGCCTCACTGAAGCTTTCTTT	CASSPGTGGLTEAFF
TRBV3-1/TRBV3-2	TRBJ1-1	13	.	.	TGTGCCAGCAGATCCGGTGAGAACACTGAAGCTTTCTTT	CASRSGENTEAFF
TRBV7-2	TRBJ2-7	13	.	.	TGTGCCAGCAGCTTAGGGGGGCGGTACGAGCAGTACTTC	CASSLGGRYEQYF
TRBV27	TRBJ1-5	17	TRBD1	many	TGTGCCAGCAGTTTTAGTGGCGCAGGGGGCATCGATCAGCCCCAGCATTTT	CASSFSGAGGIDQPQHF
TRBV7-2	TRBJ2-5	15	.	few	TGTGCCAGCAGCCTAGGGGGAGGGAAGGTGGAGACCCAGTACTTC	CASSLGGGKVETQYF
TRBV6-5	TRBJ1-1	13	.	once	TGTGCCAGCAGTTACGGCTCAGTCACTGAAGCTTTCTTT	CASSYGSVTEAFF